The source of this TCR beta chain is a study of blood T cell repertoires in COVID-19. Participants were aged 18 to 89 years, lived in over 20 US areas, and enrolled virtually. The CDR3 spans 13 residues. V lost 8 bases to trimming and J lost 4 bases; unmatched junction nucleotides: 7. Germline loops: CDR1 SGHDN, CDR2 FVKESK. This table comes from immunoSEQ multiplex PCR, and its TCRdb copy is limited to in-frame clones, with some not included. The sample includes about 480,000 clones, 88% of them seen just once. The chain carries TRBV14 and TRBJ1-2; 7 nucleotides line up with TRBD1. The sequence was obtained from a woman aged 40-49 years who had recovered from COVID-19. Sequencing was done on a sample of PBMCs or T cells enriched from blood (not recorded which). The CDR3 region has the DNA TGTGCCAGCGCTAGGGACAGCCTCTATGGCTACACCTTC. As protein: CASARDSLYGYTF.